This record covers a single T cell receptor (beta chain). The CDR3 consists of 16 residues. J gave up 2 bases and V 6 bases, and 10 bases lay outside the gene matches. Germline lookup yields CDR1 MNHEY and CDR2 SMNVEV (reference sequence). The method was immunoSEQ multiplex PCR; TCRdb's version includes in-frame clones alone and lacks a portion of them. The table lists some 96,000 clones, 75% to 90% of them singletons, with approximately 1.6% in the top ten. The data are from a study of blood T cell repertoires in COVID-19. In the study overall: Spain, Italy and the United States supplied samples that represented acute and convalescent COVID-19. Sources were T cells, B-cell-depleted T cells, or PBMCs; the material itself was cDNA or gDNA.

This clonotype originated in an elderly man with acute or convalescent COVID-19. The material sequenced was peripheral blood. The chain links TRBV27 to TRBJ2-1, with 7 nucleotides matching TRBD1. CDR3 in amino acids: CASRPGPDRAYNEQFF. In nucleotides, the CDR3 is TGTGCCAGCAGACCCGGACCAGACAGGGCCTACAATGAGCAGTTCTTC.